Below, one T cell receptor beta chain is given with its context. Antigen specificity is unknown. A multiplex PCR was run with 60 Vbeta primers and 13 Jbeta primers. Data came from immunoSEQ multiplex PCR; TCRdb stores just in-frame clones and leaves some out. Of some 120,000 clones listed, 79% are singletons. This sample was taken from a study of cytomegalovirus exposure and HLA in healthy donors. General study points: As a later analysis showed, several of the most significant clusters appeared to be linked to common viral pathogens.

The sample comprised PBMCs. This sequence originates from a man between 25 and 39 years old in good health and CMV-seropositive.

The DNA for the CDR3 is TGTGCCAGCAGCTTACCCGGGATGACTGAAGCTTTCTTT. Translated, it gives CASSLPGMTEAFF. The V call is TRBV7-2, the J call TRBJ1-1; D is unclear. The germline V gene encodes CDR1 SGHTA and CDR2 FQGNSA. The V and J ends lost 2 bases and 5 bases respectively, with 9 bases between them. CDR3 size: 13 residues.